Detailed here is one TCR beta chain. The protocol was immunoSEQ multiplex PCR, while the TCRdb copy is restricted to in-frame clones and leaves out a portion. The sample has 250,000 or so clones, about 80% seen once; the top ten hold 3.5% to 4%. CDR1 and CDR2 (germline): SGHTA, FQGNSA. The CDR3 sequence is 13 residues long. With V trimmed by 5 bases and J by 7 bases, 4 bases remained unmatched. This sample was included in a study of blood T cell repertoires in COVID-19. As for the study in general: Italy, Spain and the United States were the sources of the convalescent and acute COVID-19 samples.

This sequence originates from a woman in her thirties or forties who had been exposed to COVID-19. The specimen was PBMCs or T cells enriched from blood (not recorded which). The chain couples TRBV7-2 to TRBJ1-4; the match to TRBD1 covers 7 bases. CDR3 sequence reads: CASSLNRGEKLFF. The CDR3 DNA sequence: TGTGCCAGCAGCCTCAACAGGGGTGAAAAACTGTTTTTT.